This record covers a single T cell receptor (beta chain). The antigen is undetermined. Trimming cost V 6 bases and J 3 bases; bases outside gene matches: 11. The germline CDR1 and CDR2 sequences are MNHEY and SMNVEV (reference sequence). The CDR3 runs to 16 residues. The study ran its PCR with 60 Vbeta and 13 Jbeta primers. TCRdb's copy holds only in-frame clones and misses some; the assay was immunoSEQ multiplex PCR. The sample includes 200,000 or so clones, 65% to 85% of them seen just once. This sample was taken from a study of cytomegalovirus exposure and HLA in healthy donors. Study-wide results and caveats: TCR association rates varied by HLA locus in a later analysis, with DRB1 highest and HLA-C lowest. Within an earlier analysis, most TCR beta V segments proved productive either about 90% or about 30% of the time.

The specimen sequenced was PBMCs. The receptor's source is a boy aged 2-9 years in good health and CMV-seronegative. The rearrangement joins TRBV27 to TRBJ2-3; 8 bases are a match to TRBD2. The CDR3 region has the DNA TGTGCCAGCAGCCTGCTCGGGACGGGAGGGACAGATACGCAGTATTTT. This codes for CASSLLGTGGTDTQYF.